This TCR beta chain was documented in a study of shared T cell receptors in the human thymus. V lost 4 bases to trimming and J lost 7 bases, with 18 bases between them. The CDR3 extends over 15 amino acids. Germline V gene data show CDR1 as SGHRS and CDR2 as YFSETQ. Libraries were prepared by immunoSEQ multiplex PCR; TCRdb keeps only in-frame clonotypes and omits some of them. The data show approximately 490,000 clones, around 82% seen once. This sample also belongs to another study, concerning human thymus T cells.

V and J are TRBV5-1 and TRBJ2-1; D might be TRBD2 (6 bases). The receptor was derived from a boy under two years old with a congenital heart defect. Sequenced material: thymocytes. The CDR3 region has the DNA TGCGCCAGCAGCGCCGTTGGGGGGATCCGTAATGAGCAGTTCTTC. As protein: CASSAVGGIRNEQFF.